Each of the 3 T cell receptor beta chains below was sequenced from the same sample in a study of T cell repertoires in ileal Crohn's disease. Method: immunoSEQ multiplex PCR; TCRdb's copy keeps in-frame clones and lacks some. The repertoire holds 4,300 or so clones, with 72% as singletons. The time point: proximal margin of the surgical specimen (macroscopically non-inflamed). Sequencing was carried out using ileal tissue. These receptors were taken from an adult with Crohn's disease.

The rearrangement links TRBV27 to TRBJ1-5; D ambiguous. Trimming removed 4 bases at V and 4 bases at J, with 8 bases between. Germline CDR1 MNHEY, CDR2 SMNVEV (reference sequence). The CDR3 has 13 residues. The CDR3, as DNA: TGTGCCAGCAGTTCCCACAGAAATCAGCCCCAGCATTTT. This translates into CASSSHRNQPQHF.

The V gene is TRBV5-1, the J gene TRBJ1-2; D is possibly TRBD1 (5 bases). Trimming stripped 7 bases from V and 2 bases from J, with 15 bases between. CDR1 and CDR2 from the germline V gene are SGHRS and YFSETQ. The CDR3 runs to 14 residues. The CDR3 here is CASGPQGLNYGYTF. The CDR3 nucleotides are TGCGCCAGCGGGCCGCAGGGACTCAACTATGGCTACACCTTC.

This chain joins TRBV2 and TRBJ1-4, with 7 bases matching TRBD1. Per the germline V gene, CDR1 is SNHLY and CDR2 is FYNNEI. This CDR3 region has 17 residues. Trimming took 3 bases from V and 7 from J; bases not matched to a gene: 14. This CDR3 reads CASSDPVTGDESEKLFF. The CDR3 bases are TGTGCCAGCAGTGATCCCGTTACAGGGGATGAGAGTGAAAAACTGTTTTTT.